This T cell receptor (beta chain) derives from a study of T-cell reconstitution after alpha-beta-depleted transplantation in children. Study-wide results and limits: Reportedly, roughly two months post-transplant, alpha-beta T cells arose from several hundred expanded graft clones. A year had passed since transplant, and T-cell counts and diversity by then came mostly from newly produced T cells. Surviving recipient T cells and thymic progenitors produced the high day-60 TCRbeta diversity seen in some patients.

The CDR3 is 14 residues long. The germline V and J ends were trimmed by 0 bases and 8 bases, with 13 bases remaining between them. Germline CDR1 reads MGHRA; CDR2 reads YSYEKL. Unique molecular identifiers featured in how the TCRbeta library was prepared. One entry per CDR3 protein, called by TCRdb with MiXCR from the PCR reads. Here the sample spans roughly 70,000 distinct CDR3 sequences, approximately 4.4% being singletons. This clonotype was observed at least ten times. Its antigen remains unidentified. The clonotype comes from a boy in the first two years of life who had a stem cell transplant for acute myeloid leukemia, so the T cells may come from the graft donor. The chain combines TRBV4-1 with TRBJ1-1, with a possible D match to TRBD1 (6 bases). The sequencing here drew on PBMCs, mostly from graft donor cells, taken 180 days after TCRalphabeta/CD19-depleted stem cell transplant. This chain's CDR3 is CASSQDSEQGEAFF. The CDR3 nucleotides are TGCGCCAGCAGCCAAGACAGCGAGCAGGGGGAAGCTTTCTTT.